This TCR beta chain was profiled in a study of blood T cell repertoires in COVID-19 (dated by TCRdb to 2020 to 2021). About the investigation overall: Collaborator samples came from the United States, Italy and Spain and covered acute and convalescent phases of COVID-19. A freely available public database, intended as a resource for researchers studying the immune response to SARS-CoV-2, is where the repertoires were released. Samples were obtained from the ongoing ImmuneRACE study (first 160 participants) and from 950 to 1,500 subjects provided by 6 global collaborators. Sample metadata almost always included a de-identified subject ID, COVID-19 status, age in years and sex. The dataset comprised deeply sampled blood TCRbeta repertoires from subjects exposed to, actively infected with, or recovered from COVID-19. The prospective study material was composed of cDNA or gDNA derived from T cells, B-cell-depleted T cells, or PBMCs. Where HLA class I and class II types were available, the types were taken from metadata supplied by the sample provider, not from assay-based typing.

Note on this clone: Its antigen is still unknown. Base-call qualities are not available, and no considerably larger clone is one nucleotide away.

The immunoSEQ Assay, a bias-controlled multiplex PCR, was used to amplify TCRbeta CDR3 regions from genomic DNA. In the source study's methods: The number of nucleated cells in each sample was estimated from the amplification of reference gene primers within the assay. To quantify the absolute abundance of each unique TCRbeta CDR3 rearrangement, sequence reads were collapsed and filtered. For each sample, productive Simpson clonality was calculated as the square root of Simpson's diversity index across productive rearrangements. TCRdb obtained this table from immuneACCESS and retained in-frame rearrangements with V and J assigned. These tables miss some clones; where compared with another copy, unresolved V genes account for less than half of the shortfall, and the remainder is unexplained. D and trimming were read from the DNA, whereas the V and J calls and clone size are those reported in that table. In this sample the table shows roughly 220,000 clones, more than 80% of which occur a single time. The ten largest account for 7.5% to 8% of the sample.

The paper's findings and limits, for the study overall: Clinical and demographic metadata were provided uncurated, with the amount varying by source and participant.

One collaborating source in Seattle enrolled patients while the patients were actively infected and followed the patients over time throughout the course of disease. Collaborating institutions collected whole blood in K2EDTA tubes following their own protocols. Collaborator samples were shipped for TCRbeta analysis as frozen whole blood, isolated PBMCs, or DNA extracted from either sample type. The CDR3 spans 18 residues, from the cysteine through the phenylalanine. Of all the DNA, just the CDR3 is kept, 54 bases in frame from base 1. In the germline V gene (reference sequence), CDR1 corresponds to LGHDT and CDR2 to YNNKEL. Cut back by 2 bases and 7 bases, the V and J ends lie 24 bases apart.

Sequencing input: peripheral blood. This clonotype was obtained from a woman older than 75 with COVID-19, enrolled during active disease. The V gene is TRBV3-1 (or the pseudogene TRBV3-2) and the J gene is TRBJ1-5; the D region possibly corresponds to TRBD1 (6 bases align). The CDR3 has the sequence CASSQRRGRGYMGQPQHF. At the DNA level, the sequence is TGTGCCAGCAGCCAACGCCGGGGTAGGGGGTATATGGGCCAGCCCCAGCATTTT.